This TCR beta chain was found in a study of T cells in Graves' hyperthyroidism and ophthalmopathy. This clonotype was counted many times. Its antigen is undetermined. The source material, RNA transcripts, was used to amplify TCR beta CDR3 regions. HTBI primers were the set used in a first-round RT-PCR of the TCR CDR3. TCRdb ran MiXCR on the multiplex PCR reads and lists one entry per CDR3 protein. This repertoire shows hundreds of thousands of distinct CDR3 sequences, 30% to 40% found once; its top ten account for around a third. Study-wide findings and caveats: A model of 13 V-J pairs discriminated ophthalmopathy from stable hyperthyroidism.

The sample comprised blood. This TCR was sampled from a woman in her forties with Graves' hyperthyroidism.

Here the CDR3 reads CATSPDNYGYTF. CDR3 coding DNA: TGTGCCACCAGCCCGGACAACTATGGCTACACCTTC. The rearrangement uses TRBV24-1 and TRBJ1-2; D ambiguous. This CDR3 has 12 residues. Trimming stripped 7 bases from V and 2 bases from J, with 7 bases between. Germline-derived CDR1 and CDR2 are KGHDR and SFDVKD.